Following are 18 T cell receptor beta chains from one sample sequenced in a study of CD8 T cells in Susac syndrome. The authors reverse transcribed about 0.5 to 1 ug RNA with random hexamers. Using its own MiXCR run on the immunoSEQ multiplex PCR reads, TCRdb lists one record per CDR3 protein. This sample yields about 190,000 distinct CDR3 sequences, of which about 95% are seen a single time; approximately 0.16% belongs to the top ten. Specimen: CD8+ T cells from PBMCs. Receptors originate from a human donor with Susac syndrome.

The CDR3 is CASSQVTTELAYEQYF. CDR3 coding DNA: TGCGCCAGCAGCCAAGTCACTACAGAGCTGGCCTACGAGCAGTACTTC. The chain joins TRBV4-1 to TRBJ2-7, with D hard to call. CDR3 size: 16 residues. The ends were cut back, 1 base at V and 2 bases at J, with 15 bases in the middle. CDR1 and CDR2 from the germline V gene are MGHRA and YSYEKL.

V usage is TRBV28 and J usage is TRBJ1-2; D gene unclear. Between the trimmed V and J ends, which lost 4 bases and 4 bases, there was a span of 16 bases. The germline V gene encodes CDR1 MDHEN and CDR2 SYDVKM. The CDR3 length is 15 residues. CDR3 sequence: CASSYRLGNFYGYTF. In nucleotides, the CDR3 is TGTGCCAGCAGTTATCGGTTGGGAAATTTCTATGGCTACACCTTC.

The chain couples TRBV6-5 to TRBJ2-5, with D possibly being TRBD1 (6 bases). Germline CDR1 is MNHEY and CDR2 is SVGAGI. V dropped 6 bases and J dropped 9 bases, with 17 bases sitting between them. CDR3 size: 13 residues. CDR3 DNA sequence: TGTGCCAGCAGCAGGGGCCTAGCCACCCCCCAGTACTTC. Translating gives CASSRGLATPQYF.

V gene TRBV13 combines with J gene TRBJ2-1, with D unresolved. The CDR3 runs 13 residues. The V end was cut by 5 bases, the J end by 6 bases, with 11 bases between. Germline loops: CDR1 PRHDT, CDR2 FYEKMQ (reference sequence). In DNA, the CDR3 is TGTGCCAGCAGCCCAGGTATCGGCAATGAGCAGTTCTTC. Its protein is CASSPGIGNEQFF.

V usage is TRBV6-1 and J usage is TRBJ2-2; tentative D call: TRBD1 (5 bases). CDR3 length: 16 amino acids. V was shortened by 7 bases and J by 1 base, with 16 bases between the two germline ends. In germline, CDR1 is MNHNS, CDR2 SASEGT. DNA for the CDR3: TGTGCCAGCACCGATCACAGGCAACTGAACACCGGGGAGCTGTTTTTT. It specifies CASTDHRQLNTGELFF.

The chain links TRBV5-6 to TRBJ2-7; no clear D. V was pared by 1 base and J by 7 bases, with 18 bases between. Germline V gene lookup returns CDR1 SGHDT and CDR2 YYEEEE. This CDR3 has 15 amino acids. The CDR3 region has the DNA TGTGCCAGCAGCTTGCACAACTTGGTACCAGGAGAGCAGTACTTC. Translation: CASSLHNLVPGEQYF. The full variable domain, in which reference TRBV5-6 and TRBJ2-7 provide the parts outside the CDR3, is DAGVTQSPTHLIKTRGQQVTLRCSPKSGHDTVSWYQQALGQGPQFIFQYYEEEERQRGNFPDRFSGHQFPNYSSELNVNALLLGDSALYLCASSLHNLVPGEQYFGPGTRLTVT.

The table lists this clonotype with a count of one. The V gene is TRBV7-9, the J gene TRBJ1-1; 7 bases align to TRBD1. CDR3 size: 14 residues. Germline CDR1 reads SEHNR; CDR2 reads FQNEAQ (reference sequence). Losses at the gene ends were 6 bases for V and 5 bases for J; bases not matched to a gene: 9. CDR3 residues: CASSRQGGRTEAFF. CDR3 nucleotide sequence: TGTGCCAGCAGTCGACAGGGAGGGAGGACTGAAGCTTTCTTT. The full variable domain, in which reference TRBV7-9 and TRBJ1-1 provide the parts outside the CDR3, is DTGVSQNPRHKITKRGQNVTFRCDPISEHNRLYWYRQTLGQGPEFLTYFQNEAQLEKSRLLSDRFSAERPKGSFSTLEIQRTEQGDSAMYLCASSRQGGRTEAFFGQGTRLTVV.

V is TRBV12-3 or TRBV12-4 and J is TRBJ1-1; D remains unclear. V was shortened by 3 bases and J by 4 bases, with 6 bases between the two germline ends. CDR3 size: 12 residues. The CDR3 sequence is CASSFVVTEAFF. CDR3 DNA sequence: TGTGCCAGCAGTTTTGTCGTCACTGAAGCTTTCTTT.

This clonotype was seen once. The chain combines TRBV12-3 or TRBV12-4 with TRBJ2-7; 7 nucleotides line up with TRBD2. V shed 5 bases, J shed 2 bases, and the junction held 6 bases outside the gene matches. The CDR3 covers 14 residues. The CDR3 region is CASSAAGTTYEQYF. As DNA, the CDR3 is TGTGCCAGCAGTGCCGCCGGGACTACCTACGAGCAGTACTTC.

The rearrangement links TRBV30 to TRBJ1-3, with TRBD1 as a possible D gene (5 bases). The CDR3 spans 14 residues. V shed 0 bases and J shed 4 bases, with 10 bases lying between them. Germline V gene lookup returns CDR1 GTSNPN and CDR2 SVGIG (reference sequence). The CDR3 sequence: CAWSVGTLGNTIYF. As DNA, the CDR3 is TGTGCCTGGAGTGTTGGGACCCTCGGAAACACCATATATTTT.

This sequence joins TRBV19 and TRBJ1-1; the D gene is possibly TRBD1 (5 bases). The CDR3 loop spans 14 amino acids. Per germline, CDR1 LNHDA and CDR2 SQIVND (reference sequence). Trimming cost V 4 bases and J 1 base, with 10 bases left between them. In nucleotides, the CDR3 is TGTGCCAGTAGTACGATGGGGACGAACACTGAAGCTTTCTTT. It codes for CASSTMGTNTEAFF.

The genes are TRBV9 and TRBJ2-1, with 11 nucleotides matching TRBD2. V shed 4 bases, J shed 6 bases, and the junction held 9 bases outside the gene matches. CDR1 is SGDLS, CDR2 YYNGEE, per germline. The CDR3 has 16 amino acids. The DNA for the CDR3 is TGTGCCAGCAGCCTAATAGCGGGAGGGCCGGTCAATGAGCAGTTCTTC. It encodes CASSLIAGGPVNEQFF.

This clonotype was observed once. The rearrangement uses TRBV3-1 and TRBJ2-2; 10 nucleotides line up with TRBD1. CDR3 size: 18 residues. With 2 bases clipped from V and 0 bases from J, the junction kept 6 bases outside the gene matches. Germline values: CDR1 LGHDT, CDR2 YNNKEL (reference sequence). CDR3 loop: CASSQRDRGLSNTGELFF. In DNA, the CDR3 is TGTGCCAGCAGCCAACGGGACAGGGGTCTTTCGAACACCGGGGAGCTGTTTTTT.

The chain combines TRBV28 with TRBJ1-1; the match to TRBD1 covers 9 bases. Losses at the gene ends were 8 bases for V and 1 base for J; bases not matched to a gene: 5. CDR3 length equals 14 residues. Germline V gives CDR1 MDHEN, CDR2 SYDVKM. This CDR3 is CASGTTGGNTEAFF. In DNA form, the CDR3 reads TGTGCCAGCGGCACGACAGGGGGGAACACTGAAGCTTTCTTT.

CDR3 DNA sequence: TGTGCCAGCAGTCGCAGGGTTACCATGAACACTGAAGCTTTCTTT. Protein sequence: CASSRRVTMNTEAFF. V usage is TRBV13 and J usage is TRBJ1-1; TRBD1 is a possible D gene (5 bases). The V and J ends lost 6 bases and 0 bases respectively, with 14 bases between them. This CDR3 is built from 15 residues. From germline, CDR1 is PRHDT and CDR2 FYEKMQ (reference sequence).

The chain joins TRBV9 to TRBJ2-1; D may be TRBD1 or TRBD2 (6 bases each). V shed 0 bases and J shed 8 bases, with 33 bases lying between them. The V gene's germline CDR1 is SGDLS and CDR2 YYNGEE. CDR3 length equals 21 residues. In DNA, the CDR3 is TGTGCCAGCAGCGTAGCCCGGGGCAATGCCGGAGGGGGATCCGAGATCCATGAGCAGTTCTTC. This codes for CASSVARGNAGGGSEIHEQFF.

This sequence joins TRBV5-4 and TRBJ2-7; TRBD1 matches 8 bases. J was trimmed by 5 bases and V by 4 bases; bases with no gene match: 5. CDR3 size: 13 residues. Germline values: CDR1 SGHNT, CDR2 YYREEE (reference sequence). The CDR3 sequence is CASSPDRGHEQYF. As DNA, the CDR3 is TGTGCCAGCAGCCCTGACAGGGGTCACGAGCAGTACTTC.

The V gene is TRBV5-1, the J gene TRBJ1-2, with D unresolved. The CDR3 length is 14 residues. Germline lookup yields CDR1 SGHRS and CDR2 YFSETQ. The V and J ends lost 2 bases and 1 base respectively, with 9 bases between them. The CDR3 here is CASSLTVNNYGYTF. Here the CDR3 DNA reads TGCGCCAGCAGCTTAACAGTTAATAACTATGGCTACACCTTC. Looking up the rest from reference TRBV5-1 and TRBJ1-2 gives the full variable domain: KAGVTQTPRYLIKTRGQQVTLSCSPISGHRSVSWYQQTPGQGLQFLFEYFSETQRNKGNFPGRFSGRQFSNSRSEMNVSTLELGDSALYLCASSLTVNNYGYTFGSGTRLTVV.